The source of this TCR beta chain is a study of regulatory T cells in long-lasting Graves disease. Time point specified: newly diagnosed GD, antithyroid drugs for less than 3 months. There was RNA extracted from PBMCs, and the TCR library was made from it. Patient provenance is recorded as an endocrinology department in Xi'an, China. Assembly of TCR beta libraries relied on iRepertoire HTBI primers together with Arm-PCR of CDR3 regions. A single record per CDR3 protein comes from TCRdb applying MiXCR to the multiplex PCR reads. This table holds roughly 400,000 distinct CDR3 sequences, over 14% found once. This clonotype was picked up a small number of times. The CDR3 runs to 15 residues. Germline lookup yields CDR1 MNHEY and CDR2 SMNVEV (reference sequence). V shed 3 bases and J shed 0 bases, with 8 bases lying between them. This sample also belongs to another study, concerning T cells in Graves' hyperthyroidism and ophthalmopathy.

The chain uses TRBV27 and TRBJ2-2; D remains unclear. The sequence came from a middle-aged woman with Graves disease. The sample here was peripheral blood mononuclear cells (PBMCs), taken at new diagnosis, from a patient treated with antithyroid drugs. DNA of the CDR3: TGTGCCAGCAGTTTTTCACTGACGAACACCGGGGAGCTGTTTTTT. This gives the protein CASSFSLTNTGELFF.